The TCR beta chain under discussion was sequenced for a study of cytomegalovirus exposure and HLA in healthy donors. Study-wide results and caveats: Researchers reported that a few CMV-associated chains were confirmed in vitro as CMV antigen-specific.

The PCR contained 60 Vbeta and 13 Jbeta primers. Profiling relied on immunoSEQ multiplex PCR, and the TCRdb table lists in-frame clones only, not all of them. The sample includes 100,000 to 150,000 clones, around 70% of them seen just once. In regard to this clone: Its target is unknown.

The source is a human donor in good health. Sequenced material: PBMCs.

CDR3 protein: CASSYTYRGNEKLFF. The CDR3 DNA follows: TGTGCCAGCAGTTACACGTACAGGGGAAATGAAAAACTGTTTTTT. The chain employs TRBV6-5 and TRBJ1-4, with TRBD1 matching over 7 bases. CDR3 length: 15 amino acids. V lost 2 bases to trimming and J lost 5 bases; unmatched junction nucleotides: 5. CDR1 is MNHEY and CDR2 is SVGAGI in the germline V gene.